A selection of T cell receptor beta chains follows, all from one sample in a study of CD4 T cells in relation to SARS-CoV-2 and coronaviruses. Profiling relied on immunoSEQ multiplex PCR, and the TCRdb table lists in-frame clones only, not all of them. This table has about 29,000 clones, about 76% appearing once. These TCRs' antigens remain unknown. Sequencing was done on a sample of CD4+ T cells from PBMCs, cultured in vitro. The source of these receptors is a human donor in good health. The CDR3 runs from the conserved cysteine through the conserved F or W.

TRBV27	TRBJ2-1	CASSLFNENEQFF
TRBV6-1	TRBJ2-7	CASSEFWRARGRATYEQYF
TRBV18	TRBJ2-7	CASGRGDRLMEQYF
TRBV5-6	TRBJ1-2	CASRADKYYGYTF
TRBV5-6	TRBJ2-7	CASNMRFGPSNYEQYF
TRBV6-6	TRBJ2-1	CASTVDWAPGNEQFF
TRBV5-1	TRBJ1-6	CASRPLTGTNSPLHF
TRBV20-1	TRBJ2-7	CSASPMAREGYEQYF
TRBV4-2	TRBJ2-3	CASSQDWRGRRADTQYF
TRBV5-4	TRBJ1-6	CASSFFLRVAPGVRSPLHF
TRBV12-5	TRBJ2-7	CASGPRGAWEQYF
TRBV2	TRBJ1-3	CARQSFSGNTIYF
TRBV7-9	TRBJ1-4	CASSYGSGTGYEKLFF
TRBV9	TRBJ2-5	CASSVMGTTSQETQYF